This T cell receptor (beta chain) was recovered during a study of technical replicates of blood from several donors. Sequencing used immunoSEQ multiplex PCR; TCRdb keeps in-frame clones, though not all of them. In the table there are about 94,000 clones, under 97% of which are singletons. The V end lost 0 bases, the J end lost 7 bases, and 6 bases lay between the germline ends. The CDR3 totals 12 residues. Germline lookup yields CDR1 SGHAT and CDR2 FQNNGV. Input material: T cells isolated from PBMCs. This clonotype originated in a human donor in good health. V usage is TRBV11-2 and J usage is TRBJ1-1, with D uncertain. Here the CDR3 DNA reads TGTGCCAGCAGCTTAGACTTACTTGAAGCTTTCTTT. This gives the protein CASSLDLLEAFF.